This T cell receptor beta chain stems from a study of blood T cell repertoires in COVID-19. Study background: T cells, B-cell-depleted T cells, or PBMCs supplied cDNA or gDNA.

As processed by the authors: Amplification from reference gene primers served as the basis for estimated nucleated cell counts. The table came from immunoSEQ multiplex PCR; TCRdb's copy has only in-frame clones and leaves some out. V, J and clone size reflect that table, while D and trimming were determined from the DNA. The sample lists hundreds of thousands of clones; around 89% were seen once. The CDR3 is made up of 13 amino acids. CDR1 SEHNR and CDR2 FQNEAQ come from the germline V gene (reference sequence). Trimming shortened V by 5 bases and J by 2 bases, and 9 bases separated the two germline ends. For recovered donors of Cohort 3, there were two negative PCRs, clearance, or symptom resolution.

The gene calls are TRBV7-9 and TRBJ1-2, with unresolved D. Source material: PBMCs or T cells enriched from blood (not recorded which). This TCR was recovered from a man between 18 and 35 years old who had recovered from COVID-19. DNA of the CDR3: TGTGCCAGCAGCCAGGATAGGAACTATGGCTACACCTTC. Protein product: CASSQDRNYGYTF.